This T cell receptor beta chain was recovered during a study of T cells in Graves' hyperthyroidism and ophthalmopathy. TCR beta CDR3 sequences were amplified from RNA transcripts. The TCR CDR3 first-round RT-PCR relied on the HTBI primer set. TCRdb analysed the multiplex PCR reads with MiXCR anew, one entry per CDR3 protein. The sample yields hundreds of thousands of distinct CDR3 sequences, around 21% seen once. The germline V gene encodes CDR1 MNHNS and CDR2 SASEGT. The V gene lost 2 bases and the J gene lost 5 bases, with 10 bases spanning the gap. The CDR3 loop spans 14 amino acids. Diagnoses used clinical symptoms, serum thyroxine and TRAb, thyroid ultrasound and orbital computed tomography. Findings and limits, study-wide: Within blood appeared most thyroid clonotypes that had expanded above 0.001.

Remarks on this clonotype: Its antigen remains unidentified.

This receptor was obtained from a man aged 25-45 years with Graves' ophthalmopathy. The V call is TRBV6-1, the J call TRBJ1-5, with no clear D. Sequencing used blood. As DNA, the CDR3 is TGTGCCAGCAGTGAATCGAGAGGCTATCAGCCCCAGCATTTT. Translation gives CASSESRGYQPQHF.